The 17 T cell receptor beta chains in this list originate from one sample, sequenced in a study of PD-1 blockade in classical Hodgkin lymphoma (dated by TCRdb to the early 2020s). Libraries were made using the immunoSEQ multiplex PCR assay. As stored in TCRdb, this immuneACCESS dataset retains in-frame rearrangements with V and J assigned. A fraction of the clones does not appear; measured against another copy, unresolved V genes explain less than half of the discrepancy, and the remainder lacks a known reason. Here the sample has about 46,000 clones; about three quarters occur a single time. The ten top clones hold more than 9.5% of the sample. The intended sense of this specimen's time point label: cycle 1 day 1 (C1D1), immediately before nivolumab initiation. Every trial patient had relapsed after autologous stem cell transplantation, and cohorts A, B and C differed in prior brentuximab vedotin exposure.

Sequenced here: peripheral blood mononuclear cells (PBMCs), sampled at baseline. These receptors were obtained from a human donor with classical Hodgkin lymphoma.

The V and J genes are TRBV6-5 and TRBJ1-5; D remains unclear. The germline V and J ends were trimmed by 2 bases and 4 bases, with 6 bases remaining between them. Germline values: CDR1 MNHEY, CDR2 SVGAGI. The CDR3 is made up of 13 amino acids. The CDR3 region has the DNA TGTGCCAGCAGTTACGCTGGAAATCAGCCCCAGCATTTT. Protein: CASSYAGNQPQHF.

This clone was seen a few times. The CDR3 here is CASSSQARNTIYF. Here the CDR3 DNA reads TGTGCCAGCAGCTCGCAGGCGAGAAACACCATATATTTT. The gene calls are TRBV11-2 and TRBJ1-3; D unclear. V lost 4 bases, J lost 5 bases, and 9 bases lay in between. This CDR3 comprises 13 residues. Germline V gene sequence: CDR1 SGHAT, CDR2 FQNNGV.

This chain uses TRBV5-1 with TRBJ2-5, with D unclear. The CDR3 contains 15 residues. The germline V gene has CDR1 SGHRS and CDR2 YFSETQ. V was shortened by 4 bases and J by 5 bases, with 18 bases between the two germline ends. In DNA form, the CDR3 reads TGCGCCAGCAGCCCGCGATGGCCTCCACGGGAGACCCAGTACTTC. Its translation is CASSPRWPPRETQYF.

This clone showed up just a few times. The chain couples TRBV4-1 to TRBJ1-1; 7 bases map to TRBD1. Trimming at V came to 5 bases and at J to 2 bases, leaving 8 bases not matched to a gene. Germline V gene lookup returns CDR1 MGHRA and CDR2 YSYEKL. The CDR3 contains 15 residues. The CDR3 sequence is CASSIGGQINTEAFF. As DNA, the CDR3 is TGCGCCAGCAGCATTGGGGGACAGATTAACACTGAAGCTTTCTTT.

This rearrangement joins TRBV5-5 to TRBJ2-2; no definite D call. The CDR3 spans 14 residues. Germline loops: CDR1 SGHKS, CDR2 YYEKEE (reference sequence). The V and J ends lost 5 bases and 4 bases respectively, with 12 bases between them. CDR3 sequence: CASSPVGPTGELFF. The CDR3 bases are TGTGCCAGCAGTCCGGTTGGTCCCACCGGGGAGCTGTTTTTT. The full variable domain, in which reference TRBV5-5 and TRBJ2-2 provide the parts outside the CDR3, is DAGVTQSPTHLIKTRGQQVTLRCSPISGHKSVSWYQQVLGQGPQFIFQYYEKEERGRGNFPDRFSARQFPNYSSELNVNALLLGDSALYLCASSPVGPTGELFFGEGSRLTVL.

This clone appeared a few times. This chain links TRBV15 with TRBJ2-3; TRBD1 aligns across 8 bases. The germline V gene encodes CDR1 LNHNV and CDR2 YYDKDF (reference sequence). The V segment lost 1 base and the J segment 1 base; nucleotides outside the gene matches: 7. The CDR3 is 17 residues long. The CDR3 spells CATSRGETGDRTDTQYF. The CDR3 DNA reads as TGTGCCACCAGCAGAGGGGAGACAGGGGATCGCACAGATACGCAGTATTTT.

The table lists this clone with a count of one. CDR3 protein: CASSRTEAENIQYF. The CDR3, as DNA: TGTGCCAGCAGCAGGACAGAGGCGGAAAACATTCAGTACTTC. The rearrangement joins TRBV28 to TRBJ2-4; D may be TRBD1 (6 bases). The CDR3 is 14 residues long. V lost 6 bases to trimming and J lost 5 bases, with 14 bases between them. Germline lookup yields CDR1 MDHEN and CDR2 SYDVKM.

The rearrangement joins TRBV6-5 to TRBJ1-2; D is perhaps TRBD1 (5 bases). The CDR3 is 13 amino acids. Trimming took off 5 bases at V and 2 bases at J, with 9 bases between the two ends. The germline V gene encodes CDR1 MNHEY and CDR2 SVGAGI. CDR3 sequence reads: CASSTTVNYGYTF. As DNA, the CDR3 is TGTGCCAGCAGTACGACAGTAAACTATGGCTACACCTTC.

The V and J genes are TRBV19 and TRBJ1-2; TRBD1 is a possible D gene (5 bases). The CDR3 loop spans 15 amino acids. The V and J ends lost 6 bases and 8 bases respectively, with 22 bases between them. CDR1 LNHDA and CDR2 SQIVND come from the germline V gene (reference sequence). Written as DNA, the CDR3 is TGTGCCAGTAGCACCTCAAAGTGGGAGGGGCGCGGCTACACCTTC. Translating gives CASSTSKWEGRGYTF.

This sequence joins TRBV7-8 and TRBJ2-3; 8 bases match TRBD2. V was clipped by 9 bases and J by 2 bases; unmatched bases: 4. The CDR3 is 13 amino acids. CDR1 and CDR2 (germline): SGHVS, FQNEAQ. This CDR3 reads CASRAGATDTQYF. CDR3 nucleotides: TGTGCCAGTCGAGCGGGGGCCACAGATACGCAGTATTTT.

This clone was seen a few times. The rearrangement links TRBV11-3 to TRBJ2-5; no reliable D call. The V end was cut by 4 bases, the J end by 5 bases, with 14 bases between. This CDR3 is 14 amino acids long. Germline V gives CDR1 SGHNT, CDR2 YENEEA. CDR3 DNA: TGTGCCAGCAGCTCTGGGTCTGGTGAGGAGACCCAGTACTTC. It codes for CASSSGSGEETQYF. The variable domain in full, completed from reference TRBV11-3 and TRBJ2-5, reads EAGVVQSPRYKIIEKKQPVAFWCNPISGHNTLYWYLQNLGQGPELLIRYENEEAVDDSQLPKDRFSAERLKGVDSTLKIQPAELGDSAVYLCASSSGSGEETQYFGPGTRLLVL.

The genes are TRBV7-9 and TRBJ1-2; D not certain. The CDR3 is 13 amino acids. Germline CDR1 and CDR2: SEHNR and FQNEAQ (reference sequence). Trimming stripped 1 base from V and 6 bases from J, with 9 bases between. In DNA form, the CDR3 reads TGTGCCAGCAGCTTAGTGGCGGGGAATGGCTACACCTTC. This gives the protein CASSLVAGNGYTF.

The genes are TRBV6-6 and TRBJ2-1, with TRBD2 matching over 10 bases. The CDR3 sequence is 14 residues long. Looked up from germline, CDR1 is MNHNY and CDR2 is SVGAGI (reference sequence). V lost 8 bases and J lost 13; bases outside the gene matches: 14. Here the CDR3 reads CASESGRGEMSQFF. The CDR3 region has the DNA TGTGCCAGCGAAAGCGGGAGGGGCGAAATGAGCCAGTTCTTC.

In this sample, this clone turned up a few times. The J gene is TRBJ1-1, the V gene TRBV6-6, with 9 positions matching TRBD1. Germline assignment: CDR1 MNHNY and CDR2 SVGAGI (reference sequence). This CDR3 region has 14 residues. Losses at the gene ends were 7 bases for V and 4 bases for J; bases not matched to a gene: 7. In DNA form, the CDR3 reads TGTGCCAGCACCCAGACAGGGGGAAGCACTGAAGCTTTCTTT. It is translated as CASTQTGGSTEAFF.

This chain links TRBV30 with TRBJ1-5; no clear D. V dropped 1 base and J dropped 6 bases, with 16 bases sitting between them. Germline V gene data show CDR1 as GTSNPN and CDR2 as SVGIG (reference sequence). The CDR3 contains 15 residues. CDR3 protein: CAWSAVTKGGQPQHF. As DNA, the CDR3 is TGTGCCTGGAGTGCGGTGACGAAGGGTGGTCAGCCCCAGCATTTT.

The chain couples TRBV28 to TRBJ2-2, with D possibly called TRBD1 or TRBD2 (5 bases each). The germline V and J ends were trimmed by 4 bases and 5 bases, with 17 bases remaining between them. The CDR3 sequence is 16 residues long. CDR1 MDHEN and CDR2 SYDVKM come from the germline V gene. The CDR3 spells CASSYDRTSGTGELFF. The DNA for the CDR3 is TGTGCCAGCAGTTACGACAGAACCTCGGGGACCGGGGAGCTGTTTTTT.

The chain links TRBV27 to TRBJ1-1; TRBD1 agrees at 10 bases. This CDR3 has 13 residues. Germline-derived CDR1 and CDR2 are MNHEY and SMNVEV (reference sequence). The J segment lost 5 bases and the V segment lost 6 bases, leaving 3 bases of the junction unmatched. CDR3 residues: CASRGQGRTEAFF. CDR3 bases: TGTGCCAGCAGGGGACAGGGGCGGACTGAAGCTTTCTTT.